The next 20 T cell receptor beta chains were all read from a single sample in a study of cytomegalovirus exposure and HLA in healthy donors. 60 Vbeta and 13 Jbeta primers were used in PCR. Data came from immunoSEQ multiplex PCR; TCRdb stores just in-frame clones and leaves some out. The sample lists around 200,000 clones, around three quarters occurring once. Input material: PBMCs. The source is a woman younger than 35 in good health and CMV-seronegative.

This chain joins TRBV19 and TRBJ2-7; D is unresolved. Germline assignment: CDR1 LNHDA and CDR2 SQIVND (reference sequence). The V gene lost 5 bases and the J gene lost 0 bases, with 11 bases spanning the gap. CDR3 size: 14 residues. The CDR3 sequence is CASSPVGSSYEQYF. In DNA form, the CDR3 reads TGTGCCAGTAGTCCAGTGGGCAGCTCCTACGAGCAGTACTTC.

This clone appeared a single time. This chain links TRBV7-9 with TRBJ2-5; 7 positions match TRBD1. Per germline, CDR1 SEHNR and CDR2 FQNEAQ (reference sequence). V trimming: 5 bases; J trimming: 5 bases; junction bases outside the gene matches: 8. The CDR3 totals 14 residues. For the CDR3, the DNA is TGTGCCAGCAGCCCACCGACAGGGACGGAGACCCAGTACTTC. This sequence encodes CASSPPTGTETQYF.

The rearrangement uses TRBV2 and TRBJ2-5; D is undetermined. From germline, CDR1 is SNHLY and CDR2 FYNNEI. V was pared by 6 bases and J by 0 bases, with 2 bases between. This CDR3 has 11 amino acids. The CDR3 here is CASSYQETQYF. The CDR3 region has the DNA TGTGCCAGCAGCTACCAAGAGACCCAGTACTTC.

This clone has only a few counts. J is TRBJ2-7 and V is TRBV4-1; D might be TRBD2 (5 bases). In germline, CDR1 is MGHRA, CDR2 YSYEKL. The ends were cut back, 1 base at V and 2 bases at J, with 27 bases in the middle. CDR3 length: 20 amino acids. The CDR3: CASSQGAGHSYEDATYEQYF. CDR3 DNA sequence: TGCGCCAGCAGCCAAGGGGCGGGTCACTCCTACGAAGACGCTACCTACGAGCAGTACTTC.

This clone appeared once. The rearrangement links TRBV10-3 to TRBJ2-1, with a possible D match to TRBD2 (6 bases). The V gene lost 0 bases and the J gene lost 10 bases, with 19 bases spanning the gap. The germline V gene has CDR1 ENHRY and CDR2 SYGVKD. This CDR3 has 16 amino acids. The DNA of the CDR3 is TGTGCCATCAGTGAGTCGGTGGCGGGAAGGCAAGGGGAGCAGTTCTTC. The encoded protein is CAISESVAGRQGEQFF.

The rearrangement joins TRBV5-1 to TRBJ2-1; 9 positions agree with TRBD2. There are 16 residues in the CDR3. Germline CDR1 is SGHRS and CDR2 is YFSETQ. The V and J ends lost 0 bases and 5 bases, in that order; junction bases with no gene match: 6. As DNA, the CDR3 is TGCGCCAGCAGCTTGGGATATAGCGGGAGAAACAATGAGCAGTTCTTC. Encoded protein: CASSLGYSGRNNEQFF.

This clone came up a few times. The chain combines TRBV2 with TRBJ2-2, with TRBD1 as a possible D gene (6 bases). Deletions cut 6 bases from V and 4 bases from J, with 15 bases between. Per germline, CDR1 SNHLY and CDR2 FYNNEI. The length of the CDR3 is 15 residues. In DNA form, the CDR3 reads TGTGCCAGCAGGATGTTGACAGGAGCCACCGGGGAGCTGTTTTTT. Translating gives CASRMLTGATGELFF.

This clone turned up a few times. The DNA of the CDR3 is TGCGCCAGCAGCTTGGTGGCGGTGGCTAATGAGCAGTTCTTC. This gives the protein CASSLVAVANEQFF. The gene calls are TRBV5-1 and TRBJ2-1; D call uncertain. The V end lost 0 bases, the J end lost 7 bases, and 11 bases lay between the germline ends. Germline-derived CDR1 and CDR2 are SGHRS and YFSETQ. The length of the CDR3 is 14 residues.

The CDR3 loop is CASSILTGTGVNSPLHF. Here the CDR3 DNA reads TGTGCCAGTAGTATATTAACCGGGACAGGCGTAAATTCACCCCTCCACTTT. The rearrangement joins TRBV19 to TRBJ1-6; TRBD1 aligns across 8 bases. CDR3 length: 17 residues. Per the germline V gene, CDR1 is LNHDA and CDR2 is SQIVND (reference sequence). The V segment lost 2 bases and the J segment 7 bases; nucleotides outside the gene matches: 10.

In DNA form, the CDR3 reads TGTGCCAGCAGCTTGGTTTACAGATACGAGCAGTACTTC. It encodes CASSLVYRYEQYF. The chain links TRBV5-6 to TRBJ2-7; D not resolved. Per the germline V gene, CDR1 is SGHDT and CDR2 is YYEEEE. The V end was cut by 0 bases, the J end by 4 bases, with 8 bases between. The CDR3 runs to 13 residues.

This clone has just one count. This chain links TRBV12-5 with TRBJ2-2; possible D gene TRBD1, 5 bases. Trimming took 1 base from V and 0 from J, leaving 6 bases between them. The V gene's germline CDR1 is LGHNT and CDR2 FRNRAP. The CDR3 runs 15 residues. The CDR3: CASGLGTPNTGELFF. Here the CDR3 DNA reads TGTGCTAGTGGTTTGGGGACACCGAACACCGGGGAGCTGTTTTTT.

The DNA for the CDR3 is TGTGCCAGCAGCCACTCAGGGGCCTATGGCTACACCTTC. Translation: CASSHSGAYGYTF. The chain couples TRBV7-9 to TRBJ1-2; D perhaps matches TRBD1 (6 bases). Germline loops: CDR1 SEHNR, CDR2 FQNEAQ (reference sequence). The CDR3 runs to 13 residues. The V and J ends lost 5 bases and 4 bases respectively, with 11 bases between them.

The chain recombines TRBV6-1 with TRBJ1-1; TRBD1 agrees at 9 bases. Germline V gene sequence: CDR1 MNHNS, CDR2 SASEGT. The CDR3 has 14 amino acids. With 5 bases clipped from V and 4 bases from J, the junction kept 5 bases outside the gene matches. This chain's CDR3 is CASSILDRGTEAFF. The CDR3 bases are TGTGCCAGCAGTATCTTGGACAGGGGCACTGAAGCTTTCTTT.

The CDR3 sequence: CASSSGTGSHEQYF. DNA for the CDR3: TGTGCCAGCAGCTCTGGGACAGGGTCCCACGAGCAGTACTTC. V and J are TRBV5-6 and TRBJ2-7; the match to TRBD1 covers 9 bases. Germline V gives CDR1 SGHDT, CDR2 YYEEEE. The CDR3 extends over 14 amino acids. Trimming took 3 bases from V and 5 from J; bases not matched to a gene: 6.

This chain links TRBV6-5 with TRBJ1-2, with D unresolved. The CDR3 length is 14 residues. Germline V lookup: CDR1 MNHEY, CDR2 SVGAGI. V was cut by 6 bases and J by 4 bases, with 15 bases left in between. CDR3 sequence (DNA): TGTGCCAGCAGCCCCGGCAGGCGCGTCTATGGCTACACCTTC. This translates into CASSPGRRVYGYTF.

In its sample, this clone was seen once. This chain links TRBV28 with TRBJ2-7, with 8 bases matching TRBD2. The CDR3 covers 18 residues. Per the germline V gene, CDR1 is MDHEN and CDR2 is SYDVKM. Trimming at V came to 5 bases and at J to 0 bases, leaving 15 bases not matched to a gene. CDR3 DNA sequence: TGTGCCAGCAGTCTTCTAGCGGGCCGAACTATTTTCTCCTACGAGCAGTACTTC. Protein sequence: CASSLLAGRTIFSYEQYF.

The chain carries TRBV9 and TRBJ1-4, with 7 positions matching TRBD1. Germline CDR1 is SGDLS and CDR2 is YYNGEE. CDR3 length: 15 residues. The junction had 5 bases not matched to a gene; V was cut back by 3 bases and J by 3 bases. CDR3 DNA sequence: TGTGCCAGCAGCGGACAGGGTGTGGCTAATGAAAAACTGTTTTTT. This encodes CASSGQGVANEKLFF.

The CDR3 coding sequence is TGCGCCAGCAGCCAAGCGGGACAGCTCTTTGCAAACACCATATATTTT. Its protein product is CASSQAGQLFANTIYF. The genes are TRBV4-1 and TRBJ1-3; 7 nucleotides line up with TRBD1. V trimming: 1 base; J trimming: 6 bases; junction bases outside the gene matches: 9. The CDR3 is 16 amino acids. Germline CDR1 MGHRA, CDR2 YSYEKL.

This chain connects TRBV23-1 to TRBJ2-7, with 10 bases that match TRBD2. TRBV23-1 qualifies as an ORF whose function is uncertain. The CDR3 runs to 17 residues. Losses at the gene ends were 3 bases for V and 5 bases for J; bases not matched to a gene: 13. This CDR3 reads CASSQTGTSALRHEQYF. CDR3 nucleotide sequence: TGCGCCAGCAGTCAGACCGGGACTAGCGCATTACGCCACGAGCAGTACTTC.

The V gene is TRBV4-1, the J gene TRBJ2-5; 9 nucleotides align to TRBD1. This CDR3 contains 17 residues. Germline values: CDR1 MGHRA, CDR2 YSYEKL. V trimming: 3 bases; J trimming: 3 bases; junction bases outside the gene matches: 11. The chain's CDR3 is CASSQPTGTGWEETQYF. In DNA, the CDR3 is TGCGCCAGCAGCCAGCCAACCGGGACAGGGTGGGAAGAGACCCAGTACTTC.